The rows below give T cell receptor beta chains drawn from one sample of a study of glioma-infiltrating T cells. TCRdb re-derived calls from the multiplex PCR reads in MiXCR, one entry per CDR3 protein. The sample shows more than 110,000 distinct CDR3 sequences, roughly 43% of them seen only once. The sequenced material came from glioma tissue, nonneoplastic brain tissue, or PBMCs (not recorded which). The source of these receptors is a human donor with low-grade glioma or glioblastoma, undergoing nonglioma brain surgery, or in good health (not recorded which). The CDR3 runs from the conserved cysteine through the conserved F or W. Each record gives: D gene, clone size, J gene, V gene, CDR3 DNA, CDR3 protein. A D gene is named only where the DNA matches it firmly. The size of a clone is reported for some rows only, either as once, few or many, or as a class for expanded clones.

d_call: TRBD1
clone_size: -
j_call: TRBJ1-1
v_call: TRBV6-5
cdr3_nt: TGTGCCATCAGTGAGGAGGGGGCAGTGAACACTGAAGCTTTCTTT
cdr3_aa: CAISEEGAVNTEAFF

d_call: -
clone_size: many
j_call: TRBJ1-3
v_call: TRBV6-1
cdr3_nt: TGTGCCAGCCACGACAGACGGAGATCTGGAAACACCATATATTTT
cdr3_aa: CASHDRRRSGNTIYF

d_call: -
clone_size: once
j_call: TRBJ1-3
v_call: TRBV6-2/TRBV6-3
cdr3_nt: TGTGCCAGCATCCTGGCAGAGACTGGAAACACCATATATTTT
cdr3_aa: CASILAETGNTIYF

d_call: -
clone_size: -
j_call: TRBJ1-2
v_call: TRBV20-1
cdr3_nt: TGCAGTGCTAGTGAAACGGGGGGGCTTGGCTACACCTTC
cdr3_aa: CSASETGGLGYTF

d_call: -
clone_size: -
j_call: TRBJ2-7
v_call: TRBV12-3/TRBV12-4
cdr3_nt: TGTGCCAGCAGTCGGACCACCTACGAGCAGTACTTC
cdr3_aa: CASSRTTYEQYF

d_call: TRBD1
clone_size: -
j_call: TRBJ1-6
v_call: TRBV6-1
cdr3_nt: TGTGCCGCAAAAGGGGGCGGTTCACCCCTCCACTTT
cdr3_aa: CAAKGGGSPLHF

d_call: -
clone_size: few
j_call: TRBJ1-2
v_call: TRBV7-9
cdr3_nt: TGTGCCAGCAGCCCGACCCCCTCTTCTCTCGGCTACACCTTC
cdr3_aa: CASSPTPSSLGYTF

d_call: TRBD1
clone_size: -
j_call: TRBJ2-2
v_call: TRBV6-1
cdr3_nt: TGTGCCAGCAGAACCGGGACAGGGGACACCGGGGAGCTGTTTTTT
cdr3_aa: CASRTGTGDTGELFF

d_call: -
clone_size: -
j_call: TRBJ2-4
v_call: TRBV2
cdr3_nt: TGTGCCAGCAGTGGATCAGGGTCGGCCAAAAACATTCAGTACTTC
cdr3_aa: CASSGSGSAKNIQYF

d_call: -
clone_size: -
j_call: TRBJ1-1
v_call: TRBV18
cdr3_nt: TGTGCCAGCTCAAATCATATGGGAACTTTCTTT
cdr3_aa: CASSNHMGTFF

d_call: -
clone_size: -
j_call: TRBJ1-2
v_call: TRBV2
cdr3_nt: TGTGCCAGCAGGACCCAAGGGGGAGGCTATGGCTACACCTTC
cdr3_aa: CASRTQGGGYGYTF

d_call: TRBD1
clone_size: -
j_call: TRBJ1-6
v_call: TRBV2
cdr3_nt: TGTGCCAGCAGTGAAGTCGGGACAGAAAATTCACCCCTCCACTTT
cdr3_aa: CASSEVGTENSPLHF

d_call: -
clone_size: -
j_call: TRBJ2-1
v_call: TRBV12-5
cdr3_nt: TGTGCTAGTGGTTTGACGACTAACCTAGACAATGAGCAGTTCTTC
cdr3_aa: CASGLTTNLDNEQFF

d_call: -
clone_size: few
j_call: TRBJ1-1
v_call: TRBV6-2/TRBV6-3
cdr3_nt: TGTGCCAGCAGAACCAGGGCGGCGAACACTGAAGCTTTCTTT
cdr3_aa: CASRTRAANTEAFF

d_call: -
clone_size: -
j_call: TRBJ2-3
v_call: TRBV4-3
cdr3_nt: TGCGCCAGCAGCCAAGATCTCCCCTTACAGGAGGTCACCGGGGAGCTGTATTTT
cdr3_aa: CASSQDLPLQEVTGELYF

d_call: TRBD1
clone_size: -
j_call: TRBJ2-7
v_call: TRBV6-6
cdr3_nt: TGCGCCAGCAGTCCGGGACAGGGGGCCGAGCAGTACTTC
cdr3_aa: CASSPGQGAEQYF

d_call: TRBD1
clone_size: few
j_call: TRBJ1-6
v_call: TRBV3-1
cdr3_nt: TGTGCCAGCAGCCTACAAGGGACAAGGACAGGTCGGGACACCCTCCACTTT
cdr3_aa: CASSLQGTRTGRDTLHF

d_call: TRBD1
clone_size: -
j_call: TRBJ1-1
v_call: TRBV7-9
cdr3_nt: TGTGCCAGCAGAAGACAGGGGGGGATGAACACTGAAGCTTTCTTT
cdr3_aa: CASRRQGGMNTEAFF

d_call: -
clone_size: few
j_call: TRBJ2-7
v_call: TRBV5-1
cdr3_nt: TGCGCCAGCAGCTTCACAGGAGAGAACTACGAGCAGTACTTC
cdr3_aa: CASSFTGENYEQYF

d_call: -
clone_size: -
j_call: TRBJ2-1
v_call: TRBV28
cdr3_nt: TGTGCCAGCAGTGAAAGAGGCAATGAGCAGTTCTTC
cdr3_aa: CASSERGNEQFF

d_call: -
clone_size: -
j_call: TRBJ2-2
v_call: TRBV6-2/TRBV6-3
cdr3_nt: TGTGCCAGCAGTCCGTCTCAGGGGTTCACCGGGGAGCTGTTTTTT
cdr3_aa: CASSPSQGFTGELFF

d_call: -
clone_size: many
j_call: TRBJ2-7
v_call: TRBV6-1
cdr3_nt: TGTGCCAGCAGCCATGGGGGTCGCGAGCAGTACTTC
cdr3_aa: CASSHGGREQYF

d_call: TRBD1
clone_size: -
j_call: TRBJ1-5
v_call: TRBV27
cdr3_nt: TGTGCCAGCAGTTCCCACAGGGGAGGGAGTCAGCCCCAGCATTTT
cdr3_aa: CASSSHRGGSQPQHF

d_call: -
clone_size: -
j_call: TRBJ2-3
v_call: TRBV4-1
cdr3_nt: TGCGCCAGCAGCCTGAGCTATGATACGCAGTATTTT
cdr3_aa: CASSLSYDTQYF

d_call: -
clone_size: -
j_call: TRBJ1-2
v_call: TRBV5-5
cdr3_nt: TGTGCCAGCAGCGGATACAGCGGCTACACCTTC
cdr3_aa: CASSGYSGYTF

d_call: TRBD1
clone_size: few
j_call: TRBJ2-7
v_call: TRBV27
cdr3_nt: TGTGCCAGCAGTATAGGGGGCGAGTCCTACGAGCAGTACTTC
cdr3_aa: CASSIGGESYEQYF

d_call: -
clone_size: -
j_call: TRBJ2-2
v_call: TRBV6-2/TRBV6-3
cdr3_nt: TGTGCCAGCAGTTACGTTCCAGGAGGGGTCACCGGGGAGCTGTTTTTC
cdr3_aa: CASSYVPGGVTGELFF

d_call: -
clone_size: -
j_call: TRBJ2-7
v_call: TRBV4-1
cdr3_nt: TGCGCCAGCAGCCAAGGACACTCCTACGAGCAGTACTTC
cdr3_aa: CASSQGHSYEQYF

d_call: TRBD2
clone_size: once
j_call: TRBJ2-1
v_call: TRBV20-1
cdr3_nt: TGCAGTGCGCCCCCTAAGGGGAGGGCACAGTTCTTC
cdr3_aa: CSAPPKGRAQFF

d_call: -
clone_size: many
j_call: TRBJ2-5
v_call: TRBV20-1
cdr3_nt: TGCAGTGCTAGTCTCCAGACCCAGTACTTC
cdr3_aa: CSASLQTQYF

d_call: -
clone_size: -
j_call: TRBJ1-1
v_call: TRBV4-1
cdr3_nt: TGCGCCAGCAGCCAAGATGAAGGCATAGCTGAAGCTTTCTTT
cdr3_aa: CASSQDEGIAEAFF

d_call: TRBD2
clone_size: -
j_call: TRBJ2-1
v_call: TRBV4-2
cdr3_nt: TGTGCCAGCAGCCAAAAACATAGCGGGGGCTACAATGAGCAGTTCTTC
cdr3_aa: CASSQKHSGGYNEQFF

d_call: TRBD2
clone_size: -
j_call: TRBJ2-2
v_call: TRBV9
cdr3_nt: TGTGCCAGCAGCTTAAGCGGGAGGGAAACCGGGGAGCTGTTTTTT
cdr3_aa: CASSLSGRETGELFF

d_call: -
clone_size: -
j_call: TRBJ2-1
v_call: TRBV7-8
cdr3_nt: TGTGCCAGCAGCCGATTTTACAATGAGCAGTTCTTC
cdr3_aa: CASSRFYNEQFF

d_call: -
clone_size: -
j_call: TRBJ1-2
v_call: TRBV6-1
cdr3_nt: TGTGCCAGCAGTGAAAGTACAGCTAGCTATGGCTACACCTTC
cdr3_aa: CASSESTASYGYTF

d_call: -
clone_size: -
j_call: TRBJ2-1
v_call: TRBV20-1
cdr3_nt: TGCAGTGCCTCTGACTGGAGCTCCTACAATGAGCAGTTCTTC
cdr3_aa: CSASDWSSYNEQFF

d_call: -
clone_size: -
j_call: TRBJ1-1
v_call: TRBV20-1
cdr3_nt: TGCAGGGGACTCCAGGGTATGAACACTGAAGCTTTCTTT
cdr3_aa: CRGLQGMNTEAFF

d_call: TRBD1
clone_size: few
j_call: TRBJ2-7
v_call: TRBV10-2
cdr3_nt: TGCGCCAGCAGTGAATCGGGGACAGGGTTCGAGCAGTACTTC
cdr3_aa: CASSESGTGFEQYF

d_call: -
clone_size: few
j_call: TRBJ2-3
v_call: TRBV12-3/TRBV12-4
cdr3_nt: TGTGCCAGCAGTTTAGACCAGAGGGATACGCAGTATTTT
cdr3_aa: CASSLDQRDTQYF

d_call: -
clone_size: -
j_call: TRBJ2-7
v_call: TRBV10-3
cdr3_nt: TGTGCCATCAGCGGGACCCACGGGGACGAGCAGTACTTC
cdr3_aa: CAISGTHGDEQYF

d_call: TRBD2
clone_size: -
j_call: TRBJ2-3
v_call: TRBV10-2
cdr3_nt: TGCGCCAGCGGACTAGCGCAGATGAGCACAGATACGCAGTATTTT
cdr3_aa: CASGLAQMSTDTQYF

d_call: -
clone_size: few
j_call: TRBJ1-6
v_call: TRBV6-1
cdr3_nt: TGTGCCAGCAGCGACCGGGGTATCGATAATTCACCCCTCCACTTT
cdr3_aa: CASSDRGIDNSPLHF

d_call: -
clone_size: few
j_call: TRBJ1-5
v_call: TRBV7-2
cdr3_nt: TGTGCCAGCAGCTTAGGCCACACCTATAGCAATCAGCCCCAGCATTTT
cdr3_aa: CASSLGHTYSNQPQHF

d_call: -
clone_size: many
j_call: TRBJ2-7
v_call: TRBV2
cdr3_nt: TGTGCCAGCAGTGACAGTCCTGCCTACGAGCAGTACTTC
cdr3_aa: CASSDSPAYEQYF

d_call: -
clone_size: -
j_call: TRBJ1-5
v_call: TRBV20-1
cdr3_nt: TGCAGTGCGGGATCGTTTAGCAATCAGCACCAGCATTTT
cdr3_aa: CSAGSFSNQHQHF

d_call: -
clone_size: -
j_call: TRBJ2-7
v_call: TRBV7-9
cdr3_nt: TGTGCCAGCAGTTCCCTGCTCGAGAGCCAGTACTTC
cdr3_aa: CASSSLLESQYF

d_call: -
clone_size: many
j_call: TRBJ1-1
v_call: TRBV7-9
cdr3_nt: TGTGCCAGCAGCTTAGATTGGCTTGGGAACATGAACACTGAAGCTTTCTTT
cdr3_aa: CASSLDWLGNMNTEAFF

d_call: -
clone_size: -
j_call: TRBJ2-1
v_call: TRBV4-2
cdr3_nt: TGTGCCAGCAGCCAAGCCAGTAGTCCCTACAATGAGCAGTTCTTC
cdr3_aa: CASSQASSPYNEQFF

d_call: -
clone_size: -
j_call: TRBJ1-3
v_call: TRBV6-2/TRBV6-3
cdr3_nt: TGTGCCAGCAGTAAAGGGACGGACTCTAAAAACACCATATATTTT
cdr3_aa: CASSKGTDSKNTIYF

d_call: -
clone_size: few
j_call: TRBJ2-1
v_call: TRBV24-1
cdr3_nt: TGTGCCACCAGTACCCCCCCCGGGGATGAGCAGTTCTTC
cdr3_aa: CATSTPPGDEQFF

d_call: -
clone_size: few
j_call: TRBJ1-1
v_call: TRBV6-2/TRBV6-3
cdr3_nt: TGTGCCAGCAGCAGGGGTATTGAAGCTTTCTTT
cdr3_aa: CASSRGIEAFF

d_call: TRBD2
clone_size: -
j_call: TRBJ2-1
v_call: TRBV7-9
cdr3_nt: TGTGCCAGCAGCGACTACTTCGGACTAGCGGGACCAAGCGTCGGACATGAGCAGTTCTTC
cdr3_aa: CASSDYFGLAGPSVGHEQFF

d_call: TRBD2
clone_size: few
j_call: TRBJ2-1
v_call: TRBV2
cdr3_nt: TGTGCCAGCAACCCGGGACTAGCCGGCAATGAGCAGTTCTTC
cdr3_aa: CASNPGLAGNEQFF

d_call: -
clone_size: -
j_call: TRBJ1-1
v_call: TRBV19
cdr3_nt: TGTGCCAGTAGACTACACACGAACACTGAAGCTTTCTTT
cdr3_aa: CASRLHTNTEAFF